This TCR beta chain was obtained from a study of CD8 T cells in ankylosing spondylitis listed by TCRdb under 2017. Context from the whole study: The study profiled T cell receptor beta repertoires in healthy donors and ankylosing spondylitis patients to find disease-linked TCR variants. Peripheral blood was sampled, and synovial fluid was additionally collected from ankylosing spondylitis patients. The whole study cohort included 108 healthy donors and roughly 24 ankylosing spondylitis patients. The paper's findings and limits, for the study overall: Significant enrichment of the disease-linked clones was reported in matched synovial fluid samples from ankylosing spondylitis patients. Some motif variants had previously been reported in the synovial fluid and blood of reactive arthritis patients, which suggests shared mechanisms of disease initiation. Blood from ankylosing spondylitis patients appeared to be characterized by a TCR beta motif composed of about eight highly homologous amino acid variants. The disease-linked clones showed a CD8+ phenotype and occurred at relatively low frequencies in peripheral blood.

From the cysteine through the phenylalanine, the CDR3 covers 13 amino acids. Left in the record is the CDR3 DNA by itself, 39 bases read in frame from the first base. The germline V gene supplies CDR1 SGHVS and CDR2 FQNEAQ. V gives up 5 bases and J gives up 3 bases, and the segment between their germline ends measures 11 bases. The run used an Illumina HiSeq 2500. TCR beta libraries were prepared by quantitative 5'-RACE with molecular barcodes. As for how the authors treated the data: A new computational method, built on a probabilistic model of VDJ rearrangement, was used to identify disease-linked TCR variants. TCRdb reran the public reads through fastp at Q25 and MiXCR, keeping productive beta chains. CDR3 protein duplicates are merged, each entry listing the most common genes and DNA. The V and J calls were not made by the authors but by TCRdb's processing. The sample includes approximately 550,000 distinct CDR3 sequences, with 9.5% to 15% observed a single time. Under 7.5% of the sample is taken by the ten largest.

This clonotype was counted many times. What this receptor recognizes is not known. Base qualities are missing; no much larger clone stands one base away. The sequence derives from a male donor with ankylosing spondylitis. The receptor chain draws on TRBV7-8 and TRBJ2-7, and possibly TRBD2, on 5 matching bases. The sample taken for sequencing was blood, either unsorted or a sorted T cell fraction (not recorded which). The DNA sequence reads TGTGCCAGCAGCGTTACTGGGAGCTACGAGCAGTACTTC. This translates into CASSVTGSYEQYF.